Each of the 27 T cell receptor beta chains below was sequenced from the same sample in a study of shared clonotypes between healthy human individuals. Sequenced by immunoSEQ multiplex PCR; TCRdb stores in-frame clones only, minus some. The top ten clones hold roughly 0.42% of a sample with around 1.6 million clones, 98% of them seen once. The sequenced material came from naive CD4+ T cells sorted from blood. Sample subset: CD45RA+ positively selected. These receptors all stem from a young man in good health.

As concerns this clone: Other nucleotide sequences from this sample produce the same CDR3. This sequence joins TRBV5-1 and TRBJ2-3; no clear D gene. In germline, CDR1 is SGHRS, CDR2 YFSETQ. V lost 0 bases, J lost 6 bases, and 5 bases lay in between. This CDR3 spans 12 amino acids. The CDR3 nucleotides read TGCGCCAGCAGCTTGGTGGGGGATACGCAGTATTTT. Translation: CASSLVGDTQYF.

The chain recombines TRBV30 with TRBJ2-5; 9 nucleotides align to TRBD2. The ends lost 3 bases at V and 7 bases at J; junction bases unmatched: 12. CDR1 and CDR2 from the germline V gene are GTSNPN and SVGIG (reference sequence). The CDR3 loop spans 15 amino acids. CDR3 sequence (DNA): TGTGCCTGGAGAACATTAGCGGGGGTCAAGAGGACCCAGTACTTC. Translated, it gives CAWRTLAGVKRTQYF.

The chain carries TRBV27 and TRBJ2-1, with TRBD2 matching 8 bases. Germline-derived CDR1 and CDR2 are MNHEY and SMNVEV (reference sequence). Trimming cost V 6 bases and J 1 base; bases outside gene matches: 17. The CDR3 totals 19 residues. For the CDR3, the DNA is TGTGCCAGCAGCCGGGCCTTAGCGGGAAAGGGGAATTCCTACAATGAGCAGTTCTTC. This translates into CASSRALAGKGNSYNEQFF.

The chain is built from TRBV5-1 and TRBJ2-2, with 10 bases identical to TRBD2. Germline CDR1 and CDR2: SGHRS and YFSETQ. The J segment lost 4 bases and the V segment lost 2 bases, leaving 2 bases of the junction unmatched. The CDR3 has 15 amino acids. The chain's CDR3 is CASSFPSGSTGELFF. The DNA for the CDR3 is TGCGCCAGCAGCTTTCCTAGCGGGAGCACCGGGGAGCTGTTTTTT.

This chain connects TRBV27 to TRBJ2-3; TRBD2 matches at 7 bases. Germline CDR1 is MNHEY and CDR2 is SMNVEV (reference sequence). The V and J ends lost 2 bases and 5 bases, in that order; junction bases with no gene match: 7. The CDR3 extends over 15 amino acids. The CDR3 region is CASSLQAGWVDTQYF. CDR3 nucleotide sequence: TGTGCCAGCAGTTTACAAGCGGGGTGGGTAGATACGCAGTATTTT.

The genes are TRBV19 and TRBJ2-1; 8 bases fit TRBD2. V was pared by 4 bases and J by 3 bases, with 2 bases of the junction left unmatched. Germline loops: CDR1 LNHDA, CDR2 SQIVND (reference sequence). The CDR3 covers 14 residues. CDR3 residues: CASSRLANYNEQFF. CDR3 nucleotide sequence: TGTGCCAGTAGTAGACTAGCGAACTACAATGAGCAGTTCTTC.

The chain combines TRBV5-5 with TRBJ2-1, with TRBD1 matching over 9 bases. Per the germline V gene, CDR1 is SGHKS and CDR2 is YYEKEE (reference sequence). The CDR3 consists of 16 residues. Trimming at V came to 2 bases and at J to 5 bases, leaving 8 bases not matched to a gene. DNA of the CDR3: TGTGCCAGCAGCTTCCTCGAGGGACAGGGCAACAATGAGCAGTTCTTC. Translating gives CASSFLEGQGNNEQFF.

This chain links TRBV28 with TRBJ2-7, with 7 bases fitting TRBD2. V dropped 6 bases and J dropped 1; count of bases not matched to a gene: 15. Germline assignment: CDR1 MDHEN and CDR2 SYDVKM. CDR3 length: 17 amino acids. CDR3 region: CASRISGPGVGSYEQYF. In nucleotides, the CDR3 is TGTGCCAGCAGGATTAGCGGGCCCGGAGTAGGTTCCTACGAGCAGTACTTC.

This clone has only one observation. The chain combines TRBV7-2 with TRBJ2-5, with 7 bases fitting TRBD1. The ends lost 5 bases at V and 3 bases at J; junction bases unmatched: 6. This CDR3 region has 14 residues. The V gene's germline CDR1 is SGHTA and CDR2 FQGNSA. The CDR3 here is CASSPDRAEETQYF. The CDR3 coding sequence is TGTGCCAGCAGCCCCGACAGGGCTGAAGAGACCCAGTACTTC.

The chain couples TRBV18 to TRBJ2-1; D gene unclear. The V end lost 2 bases, the J end lost 0 bases, and 8 bases lay between the germline ends. The CDR3 has 15 amino acids. Looked up from germline, CDR1 is KGHSH and CDR2 is LQKENI. The CDR3 sequence is CASSPGPTSYNEQFF. CDR3 coding DNA: TGTGCCAGCTCACCAGGTCCAACCTCCTACAATGAGCAGTTCTTC.

This clone was counted a single time. This chain links TRBV7-8 with TRBJ2-7; perhaps TRBD2 as D (6 bases). CDR1 SGHVS and CDR2 FQNEAQ come from the germline V gene. The V gene lost 5 bases and the J gene lost 2 bases, with 13 bases spanning the gap. The CDR3 length is 14 residues. CDR3 bases: TGTGCCAGCAGCCCTAGGGACTTAGCCTACGAGCAGTACTTC. Encoded protein: CASSPRDLAYEQYF. Full variable domain (missing parts from reference TRBV7-8 and TRBJ2-7): GAGVSQSPRYKVAKRGQDVALRCDPISGHVSLFWYQQALGQGPEFLTYFQNEAQLDKSGLPSDRFFAERPEGSVSTLKIQRTQQEDSAVYLCASSPRDLAYEQYFGPGTRLTVT.

The V call is TRBV4-2, the J call TRBJ2-3; D unclear. V dropped 3 bases and J dropped 4 bases, with 2 bases sitting between them. The germline CDR1 and CDR2 sequences are LGHNA and YNFKEQ. This CDR3 contains 11 residues. CDR3 nucleotides: TGTGCCAGCAGCCAGGCAGATACGCAGTATTTT. Translated, it gives CASSQADTQYF.

The rearrangement joins TRBV28 to TRBJ2-1; 7 positions match TRBD2. Trimming cost V 10 bases and J 4 bases; bases outside gene matches: 7. This CDR3 region has 13 residues. Germline V CDR1 and CDR2: MDHEN, SYDVKM. The CDR3 sequence: CATSDGGYNEQFF. The CDR3 nucleotides are TGTGCCACCTCTGACGGGGGGTACAATGAGCAGTTCTTC.

The J gene is TRBJ2-3, the V gene TRBV2; D is ambiguous. The V gene's germline CDR1 is SNHLY and CDR2 FYNNEI. Trimming cost V 4 bases and J 2 bases, with 13 bases left between them. CDR3 length: 15 residues. CDR3 DNA: TGTGCCAGCAGTGGACGATCCCGGCTCACAGATACGCAGTATTTT. It yields the protein CASSGRSRLTDTQYF.

The chain combines TRBV14 with TRBJ2-7, with no clear D. Between the trimmed V and J ends, which lost 5 bases and 3 bases, there was a span of 8 bases. The germline V gene encodes CDR1 SGHDN and CDR2 FVKESK. The CDR3 spans 12 residues. CDR3 in amino acids: CASSKQYYEQYF. The CDR3 coding sequence is TGTGCCAGCAGCAAACAGTACTACGAGCAGTACTTC. The complete variable domain, with remaining parts taken from reference TRBV14 and TRBJ2-7, reads EAGVTQFPSHSVIEKGQTVTLRCDPISGHDNLYWYRRVMGKEIKFLLHFVKESKQDESGMPNNRFLAERTGGTYSTLKVQPAELEDSGVYFCASSKQYYEQYFGPGTRLTVT.

The chain combines TRBV9 with TRBJ2-1; 13 bases fit TRBD2. V shed 3 bases, J shed 2 bases, and the junction held 5 bases outside the gene matches. CDR1 SGDLS and CDR2 YYNGEE come from the germline V gene. The CDR3 is made up of 17 amino acids. CDR3 sequence (DNA): TGTGCCAGCAGCGCCCTCGGGACTAGCGGGACCTACAATGAGCAGTTCTTC. It specifies CASSALGTSGTYNEQFF.

This clone occurred a few times. The chain joins TRBV29-1 to TRBJ1-2, with a possible D match to TRBD1 (5 bases). The CDR3 spans 13 residues. Germline V gene sequence: CDR1 SQVTM, CDR2 ANQGSEA. Trimming took off 5 bases at V and 2 bases at J, with 12 bases between the two ends. In DNA, the CDR3 is TGCAGCGTTCGGGACCCCAGGAACTATGGCTACACCTTC. This sequence encodes CSVRDPRNYGYTF.

V is TRBV7-9 and J is TRBJ2-7, with TRBD1 as a possible D gene (6 bases). Deletions cut 5 bases from V and 9 bases from J, with 11 bases between. Per germline, CDR1 SEHNR and CDR2 FQNEAQ (reference sequence). This CDR3 is built from 11 residues. The CDR3 loop is CASSGGFAQYF. The CDR3 DNA reads TGTGCCAGCAGCGGGGGCTTCGCGCAGTACTTC.

The chain couples TRBV28 to TRBJ2-5, with TRBD1 matching over 9 bases. This CDR3 has 13 residues. Looked up from germline, CDR1 is MDHEN and CDR2 is SYDVKM. The J segment lost 9 bases and the V segment lost 3 bases, leaving 5 bases of the junction unmatched. The CDR3 region has the DNA TGTGCCAGCAGTTTTAGGGGACAGGGTCCCCAGTACTTC. It yields the protein CASSFRGQGPQYF.

This rearrangement joins TRBV11-2 to TRBJ2-7; 11 nucleotides match TRBD1. V lost 1 base, J lost 2 bases, and 4 bases stayed unmatched. Per germline, CDR1 SGHAT and CDR2 FQNNGV. The CDR3 has 16 amino acids. CDR3 sequence: CASSLVRGQGAYEQYF. The CDR3 DNA sequence: TGTGCCAGCAGCTTAGTAAGGGGACAGGGGGCCTACGAGCAGTACTTC.

This CDR3 reads CASSERIANTEAFF. CDR3 nucleotide sequence: TGTGCCAGCAGTGAAAGGATAGCGAACACTGAAGCTTTCTTT. V is TRBV25-1 and J is TRBJ1-1; D remains unclear. V dropped 2 bases and J dropped 1 base, with 8 bases sitting between them. This CDR3 spans 14 amino acids. The germline gives CDR1 MGHDK, CDR2 SYGVNS.

This clone was observed a single time. The chain uses TRBV5-1 and TRBJ2-7; TRBD2 matches at 7 bases. Per germline, CDR1 SGHRS and CDR2 YFSETQ. The CDR3 is 13 residues long. V lost 5 bases to trimming and J lost 5 bases; unmatched junction nucleotides: 7. The CDR3 DNA reads as TGCGCCAGCAGGCGGGAGATAGGTCACGAGCAGTACTTC. This encodes CASRREIGHEQYF.

The chain links TRBV18 to TRBJ2-1; the D gene is possibly TRBD1 (7 bases). Germline V gene lookup returns CDR1 KGHSH and CDR2 LQKENI. The V gene lost 3 bases and the J gene lost 6 bases, with 15 bases spanning the gap. CDR3 length: 15 amino acids. This CDR3 reads CASSPDREALNEQFF. The CDR3 DNA sequence: TGTGCCAGCTCACCTGACAGGGAGGCCCTCAATGAGCAGTTCTTC. Looking up the rest from reference TRBV18 and TRBJ2-1 gives the full variable domain: NAGVMQNPRHLVRRRGQEARLRCSPMKGHSHVYWYRQLPEEGLKFMVYLQKENIIDESGMPKERFSAEFPKEGPSILRIQQVVRGDSAAYFCASSPDREALNEQFFGPGTRLTVL.

CDR3 amino acids: CASRGRETQYF. In DNA, the CDR3 is TGTGCCAGCAGGGGAAGGGAGACCCAGTACTTC. The rearrangement links TRBV6-6 to TRBJ2-5; D is undetermined. The CDR3 sequence is 11 residues long. V shed 6 bases and J shed 5 bases, with 7 bases lying between them. Germline CDR1 and CDR2: MNHNY and SVGAGI (reference sequence).

To note about this clone: This sample includes further DNA sequences coding for the same CDR3. The chain combines TRBV5-4 with TRBJ2-3; 11 bases map to TRBD2. This CDR3 spans 16 amino acids. Germline loops: CDR1 SGHNT, CDR2 YYREEE (reference sequence). J lost 1 base, V lost 1 base, and 2 bases had no gene match. For the CDR3, the DNA is TGTGCCAGCAGCTTGCCGGGACTAGCGGGCACAGATACGCAGTATTTT. It encodes CASSLPGLAGTDTQYF.

The V call is TRBV28, the J call TRBJ2-7, with 9 bases lining up with TRBD2. CDR3 length equals 15 residues. With V trimmed by 3 bases and J by 4 bases, 7 bases remained unmatched. CDR1 is MDHEN and CDR2 is SYDVKM in the germline V gene. This CDR3 reads CASSFPAGGRYEQYF. Here the CDR3 DNA reads TGTGCCAGCAGTTTTCCGGCGGGAGGGAGGTACGAGCAGTACTTC.

This chain links TRBV5-1 with TRBJ2-4; D might be TRBD2 (6 bases). Germline values: CDR1 SGHRS, CDR2 YFSETQ. V shed 0 bases and J shed 1 base, with 11 bases lying between them. The CDR3 runs 16 residues. The DNA for the CDR3 is TGCGCCAGCAGCTTGGGCCTGCTAGCGGCCAAAAACATTCAGTACTTC. It codes for CASSLGLLAAKNIQYF.